These 6 T cell receptor beta chains were sequenced from one sample in a study of T cell clones after liver transplantation. Profiled with immunoSEQ multiplex PCR; TCRdb holds only in-frame clones, not every one. The repertoire consists of tens of thousands of clones, with about 92% occurring once and the leading ten covering about 2.5%. This specimen consisted of CD4+ T cells from blood, obtained before liver transplant. The receptor set was obtained from a human donor who received a liver transplant.

The chain combines TRBV11-2 with TRBJ1-2; a possible D gene is TRBD1 (5 bases). Between the trimmed V and J ends, which lost 0 bases and 4 bases, there was a span of 12 bases. The germline V gene encodes CDR1 SGHAT and CDR2 FQNNGV. The CDR3 is made up of 15 amino acids. DNA for the CDR3: TGTGCCAGCAGCTTAGAGGACGGGGGTGGCTATGGCTACACCTTC. This translates into CASSLEDGGGYGYTF.

The chain has TRBV5-1 and TRBJ2-5; 7 bases line up with TRBD1. CDR1 is SGHRS and CDR2 is YFSETQ in the germline V gene. The CDR3 length is 16 residues. Losses at the gene ends were 4 bases for V and 5 bases for J; bases not matched to a gene: 14. DNA of the CDR3: TGCGCCAGCAGCCCACGACAGGGTGGGATGTCGGAGACCCAGTACTTC. Translating gives CASSPRQGGMSETQYF.

The V gene is TRBV6-1, the J gene TRBJ2-7, with 12 bases that match TRBD1. CDR3 length equals 14 residues. The germline V gene has CDR1 MNHNS and CDR2 SASEGT. The V and J ends lost 6 bases and 7 bases, in that order; junction bases with no gene match: 7. For the CDR3, the DNA is TGTGCCAGCAGGCAGGGACAGGGGGCGTGGGAGCAGTACTTC. Its protein is CASRQGQGAWEQYF.

The chain carries TRBV4-3 and TRBJ2-1; D is uncertain. The length of the CDR3 is 16 residues. The germline V and J ends were trimmed by 4 bases and 3 bases, with 16 bases remaining between them. The V gene's germline CDR1 is LGHNA and CDR2 YSLEER. The chain's CDR3 is CASSRDPPTGYNEQFF. In DNA form, the CDR3 reads TGCGCCAGCAGCCGAGACCCCCCCACGGGCTACAATGAGCAGTTCTTC.

The chain links TRBV30 to TRBJ2-7; TRBD1 agrees at 7 bases. This CDR3 comprises 11 residues. Germline CDR1 and CDR2: GTSNPN and SVGIG (reference sequence). J lost 6 bases, V lost 1 base, and 0 bases had no gene match. This chain's CDR3 is CAWSDRGEQYF. The DNA for the CDR3 is TGTGCCTGGAGTGACAGGGGCGAGCAGTACTTC. The full variable domain, in which reference TRBV30 and TRBJ2-7 provide the parts outside the CDR3, is SQTIHQWPATLVQPVGSPLSLECTVEGTSNPNLYWYRQAAGRGLQLLFYSVGIGQISSEVPQNLSASRPQDRQFILSSKKLLLSDSGFYLCAWSDRGEQYFGPGTRLTVT.

This clone was found once. V is TRBV18 and J is TRBJ1-1; 8 nucleotides line up with TRBD1. The CDR3 totals 16 residues. V gave up 6 bases and J gave up 3 bases; unmatched junction bases: 12. CDR1 is KGHSH, CDR2 LQKENI, per germline. The DNA for the CDR3 is TGTGCCAGCTCGCAGGGGACAGGACAGACGGACACTGAAGCTTTCTTT. It yields the protein CASSQGTGQTDTEAFF.